This entry concerns a single T cell receptor (beta chain). The sample comes from a study of TIL therapy for anti-PD-1-resistant metastatic lung cancer. The time point was: pre-treatment sample, taken before nivolumab and TIL therapy. This CDR3 has 17 amino acids. The germline V gene has CDR1 SGHNT and CDR2 YENEEA. V lost 5 bases, J lost 0 bases, and 8 bases stayed unmatched. This was the immunoSEQ v3 assay. This table comes from immunoSEQ multiplex PCR, and its TCRdb copy is limited to in-frame clones, with some not included. The sample includes about 59,000 clones, around 67% of them seen just once. This clonotype was obtained from a person between 30 and 79 years old with non-small cell lung cancer. The sequencing here drew on blood, taken at baseline. This chain links TRBV11-3 with TRBJ2-1, with TRBD1 identical over 9 bases. The CDR3 DNA sequence: TGTGCCAGCAGCCCCTGGACAGGGGCGAGCTCCTACAATGAGCAGTTCTTC. Translation gives CASSPWTGASSYNEQFF.